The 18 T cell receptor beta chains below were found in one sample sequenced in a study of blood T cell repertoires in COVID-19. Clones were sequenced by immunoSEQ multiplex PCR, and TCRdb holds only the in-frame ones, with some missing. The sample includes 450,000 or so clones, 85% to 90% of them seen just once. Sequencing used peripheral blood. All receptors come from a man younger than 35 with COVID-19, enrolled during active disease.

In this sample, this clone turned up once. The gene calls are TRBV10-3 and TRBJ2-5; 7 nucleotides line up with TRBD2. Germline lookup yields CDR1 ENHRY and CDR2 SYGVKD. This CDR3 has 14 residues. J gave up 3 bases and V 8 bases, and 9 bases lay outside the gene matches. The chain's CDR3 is CAIGRSGAEETQYF. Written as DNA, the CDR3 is TGTGCCATCGGGAGAAGCGGGGCTGAAGAGACCCAGTACTTC.

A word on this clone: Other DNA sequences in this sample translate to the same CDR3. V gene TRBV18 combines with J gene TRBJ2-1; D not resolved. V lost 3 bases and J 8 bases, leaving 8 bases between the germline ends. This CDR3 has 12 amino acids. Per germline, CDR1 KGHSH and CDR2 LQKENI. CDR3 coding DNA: TGTGCCAGCTCACCGACTGGTGATGAGCAGTTCTTC. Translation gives CASSPTGDEQFF.

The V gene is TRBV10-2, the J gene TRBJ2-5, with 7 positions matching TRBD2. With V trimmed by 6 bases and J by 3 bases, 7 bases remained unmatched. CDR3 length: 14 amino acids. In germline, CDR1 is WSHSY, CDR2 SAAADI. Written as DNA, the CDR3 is TGCGCCAGCAGGGCACTAGCGTACGAAGAGACCCAGTACTTC. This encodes CASRALAYEETQYF.

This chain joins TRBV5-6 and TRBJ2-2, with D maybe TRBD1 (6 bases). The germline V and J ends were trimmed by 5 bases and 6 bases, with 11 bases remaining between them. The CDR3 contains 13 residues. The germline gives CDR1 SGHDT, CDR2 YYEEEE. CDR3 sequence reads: CASRQQGAGELFF. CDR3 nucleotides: TGTGCCAGCAGGCAACAGGGCGCCGGGGAGCTGTTTTTT.

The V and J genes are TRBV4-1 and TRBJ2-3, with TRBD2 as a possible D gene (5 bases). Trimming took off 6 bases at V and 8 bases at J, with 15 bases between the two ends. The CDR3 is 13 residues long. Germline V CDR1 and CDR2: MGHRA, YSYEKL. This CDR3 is CASRLGLMGTQYF. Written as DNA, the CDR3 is TGCGCCAGCAGGCTAGGACTGATGGGTACGCAGTATTTT.

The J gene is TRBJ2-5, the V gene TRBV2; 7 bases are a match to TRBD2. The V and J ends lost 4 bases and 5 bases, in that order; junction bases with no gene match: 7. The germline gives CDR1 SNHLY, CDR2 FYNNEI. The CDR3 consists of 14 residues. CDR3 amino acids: CASSAGLVGETQYF. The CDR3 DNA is TGTGCCAGCAGTGCCGGACTAGTGGGTGAGACCCAGTACTTC. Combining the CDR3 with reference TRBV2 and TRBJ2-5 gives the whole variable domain EPEVTQTPSHQVTQMGQEVILRCVPISNHLYFYWYRQILGQKVEFLVSFYNNEISEKSEIFDDQFSVERPDGSNFTLKIRSTKLEDSAMYFCASSAGLVGETQYFGPGTRLLVL.

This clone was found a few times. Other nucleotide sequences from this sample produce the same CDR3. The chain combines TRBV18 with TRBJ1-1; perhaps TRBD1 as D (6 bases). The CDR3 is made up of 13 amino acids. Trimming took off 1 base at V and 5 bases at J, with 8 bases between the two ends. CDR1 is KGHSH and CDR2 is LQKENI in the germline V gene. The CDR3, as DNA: TGTGCCAGCTCACCACAGGGGGGGACTGAAGCTTTCTTT. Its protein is CASSPQGGTEAFF.

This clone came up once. The CDR3 loop reads CASSDQGHYNEQFF. The CDR3 coding sequence is TGTGCCAGCAGTGATCAGGGGCATTACAATGAGCAGTTCTTC. The V and J genes are TRBV2 and TRBJ2-1; D may be TRBD1 (6 bases). The ends were cut back, 3 bases at V and 4 bases at J, with 10 bases in the middle. This CDR3 has 14 amino acids. The germline CDR1 and CDR2 sequences are SNHLY and FYNNEI.

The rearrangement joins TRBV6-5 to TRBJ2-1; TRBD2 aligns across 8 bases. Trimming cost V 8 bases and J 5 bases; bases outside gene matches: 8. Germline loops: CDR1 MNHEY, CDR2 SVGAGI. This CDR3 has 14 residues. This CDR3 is CASPQREGHNEQFF. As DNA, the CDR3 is TGTGCCAGCCCTCAACGGGAGGGTCACAATGAGCAGTTCTTC.

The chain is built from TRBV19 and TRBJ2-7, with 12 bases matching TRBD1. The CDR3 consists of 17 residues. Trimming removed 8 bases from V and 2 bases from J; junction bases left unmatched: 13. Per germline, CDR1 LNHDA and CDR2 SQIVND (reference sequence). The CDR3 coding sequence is TGTGCCAGTGCGAGGTACCTTGGGACAGGGGGCCCCTACGAGCAGTACTTC. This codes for CASARYLGTGGPYEQYF.

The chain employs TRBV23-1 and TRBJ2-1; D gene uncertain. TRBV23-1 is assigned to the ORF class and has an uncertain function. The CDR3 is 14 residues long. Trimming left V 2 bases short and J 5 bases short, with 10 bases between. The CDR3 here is CASSQTLSNNEQFF. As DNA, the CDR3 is TGCGCCAGCAGTCAAACTCTAAGTAACAATGAGCAGTTCTTC.

CDR3 residues: CATSDSAGTVDYNEQFF. The CDR3 nucleotides read TGTGCCACCAGTGATTCGGCCGGGACAGTCGATTACAATGAGCAGTTCTTC. The rearrangement links TRBV24-1 to TRBJ2-1; 7 nucleotides agree with TRBD1. V trimming: 2 bases; J trimming: 4 bases; junction bases outside the gene matches: 10. The CDR3 is 17 amino acids. Germline V gives CDR1 KGHDR, CDR2 SFDVKD.

CDR3 sequence reads: CASSATGGRNQPQHF. CDR3 in DNA: TGTGCCAGCAGCGCGACAGGGGGGCGCAATCAGCCCCAGCATTTT. This rearrangement joins TRBV9 to TRBJ1-5; 9 bases match TRBD1. Germline V gene data show CDR1 as SGDLS and CDR2 as YYNGEE. The ends lost 3 bases at V and 2 bases at J; junction bases unmatched: 3. The CDR3 has 15 amino acids.

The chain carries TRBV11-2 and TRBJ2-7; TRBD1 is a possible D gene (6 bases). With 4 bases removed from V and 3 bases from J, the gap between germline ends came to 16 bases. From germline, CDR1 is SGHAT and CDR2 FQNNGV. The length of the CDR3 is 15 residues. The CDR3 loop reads CASSSRGYSIYEQYF. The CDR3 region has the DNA TGTGCCAGCAGCTCCAGGGGTTATTCAATCTACGAGCAGTACTTC.

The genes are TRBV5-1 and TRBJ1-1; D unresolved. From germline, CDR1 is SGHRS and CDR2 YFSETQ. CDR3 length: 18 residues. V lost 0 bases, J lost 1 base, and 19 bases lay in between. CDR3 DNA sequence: TGCGCCAGCAGCTTGGTACCCGAAGGGCGCCGGGGGAACACTGAAGCTTTCTTT. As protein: CASSLVPEGRRGNTEAFF. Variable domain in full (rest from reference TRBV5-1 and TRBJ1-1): KAGVTQTPRYLIKTRGQQVTLSCSPISGHRSVSWYQQTPGQGLQFLFEYFSETQRNKGNFPGRFSGRQFSNSRSEMNVSTLELGDSALYLCASSLVPEGRRGNTEAFFGQGTRLTVV.

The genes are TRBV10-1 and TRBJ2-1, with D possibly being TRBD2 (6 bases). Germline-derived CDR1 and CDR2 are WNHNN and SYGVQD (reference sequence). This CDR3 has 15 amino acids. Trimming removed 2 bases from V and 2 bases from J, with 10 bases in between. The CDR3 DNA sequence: TGCGCCAGCAGTGAGGACGGGGGACCCTACAATGAGCAGTTCTTC. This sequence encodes CASSEDGGPYNEQFF.

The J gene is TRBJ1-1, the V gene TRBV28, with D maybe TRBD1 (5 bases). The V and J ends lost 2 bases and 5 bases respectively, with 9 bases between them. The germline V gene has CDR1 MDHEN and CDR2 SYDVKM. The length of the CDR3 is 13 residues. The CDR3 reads CASSLPRGTEAFF. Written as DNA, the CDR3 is TGTGCCAGCAGTTTACCCCGGGGGACTGAAGCTTTCTTT.

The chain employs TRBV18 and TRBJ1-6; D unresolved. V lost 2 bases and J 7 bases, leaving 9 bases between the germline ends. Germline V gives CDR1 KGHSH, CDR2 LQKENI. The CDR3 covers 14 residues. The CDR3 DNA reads TGTGCCAGCTCACCAGCGTTTGCGAATTCACCCCTCCACTTT. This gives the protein CASSPAFANSPLHF. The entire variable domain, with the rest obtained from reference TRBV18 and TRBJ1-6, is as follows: NAGVMQNPRHLVRRRGQEARLRCSPMKGHSHVYWYRQLPEEGLKFMVYLQKENIIDESGMPKERFSAEFPKEGPSILRIQQVVRGDSAAYFCASSPAFANSPLHFGNGTRLTVT.